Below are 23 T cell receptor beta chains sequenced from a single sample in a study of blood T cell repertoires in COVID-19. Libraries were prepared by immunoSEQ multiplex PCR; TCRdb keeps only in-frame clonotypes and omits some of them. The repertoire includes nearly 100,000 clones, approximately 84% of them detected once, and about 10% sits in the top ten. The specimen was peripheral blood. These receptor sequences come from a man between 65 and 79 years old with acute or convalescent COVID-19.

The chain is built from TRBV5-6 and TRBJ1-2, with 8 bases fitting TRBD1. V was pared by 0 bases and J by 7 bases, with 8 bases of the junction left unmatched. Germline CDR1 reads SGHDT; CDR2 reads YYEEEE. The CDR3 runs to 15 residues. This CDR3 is CASSLVDRGVSGYTF. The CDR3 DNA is TGTGCCAGCAGCTTGGTCGACAGGGGTGTCTCTGGCTACACCTTC.

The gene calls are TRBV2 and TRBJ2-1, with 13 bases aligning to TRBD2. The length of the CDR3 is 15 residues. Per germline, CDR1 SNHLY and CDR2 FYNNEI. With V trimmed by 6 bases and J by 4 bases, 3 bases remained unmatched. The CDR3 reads CASRGTSGEYNEQFF. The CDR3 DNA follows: TGTGCCAGCAGGGGGACTAGCGGGGAGTACAATGAGCAGTTCTTC.

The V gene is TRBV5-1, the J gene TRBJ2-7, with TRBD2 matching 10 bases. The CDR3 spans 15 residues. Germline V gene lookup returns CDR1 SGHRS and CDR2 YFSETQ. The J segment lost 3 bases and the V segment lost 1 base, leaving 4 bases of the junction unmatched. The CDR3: CASSLLAGVDYEQYF. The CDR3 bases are TGCGCCAGCAGCTTGCTAGCGGGAGTGGACTACGAGCAGTACTTC.

The CDR3 sequence is CASRLQGALNTEAFF. In DNA, the CDR3 is TGTGCCAGCAGGTTGCAGGGGGCGCTGAACACTGAAGCTTTCTTT. The genes are TRBV5-4 and TRBJ1-1; 8 nucleotides agree with TRBD1. This CDR3 has 15 residues. Per germline, CDR1 SGHNT and CDR2 YYREEE (reference sequence). The junction had 6 bases not matched to a gene; V was cut back by 5 bases and J by 0 bases.

Here the CDR3 reads CASSPLRGVGLQETQYF. CDR3 DNA: TGTGCCAGCTCACCACTCAGGGGGGTAGGCCTCCAAGAGACCCAGTACTTC. The V gene is TRBV18, the J gene TRBJ2-5, with D perhaps matching TRBD1 (7 bases). Germline loops: CDR1 KGHSH, CDR2 LQKENI. This CDR3 is 17 amino acids long. The V end lost 1 base, the J end lost 1 base, and 16 bases lay between the germline ends.

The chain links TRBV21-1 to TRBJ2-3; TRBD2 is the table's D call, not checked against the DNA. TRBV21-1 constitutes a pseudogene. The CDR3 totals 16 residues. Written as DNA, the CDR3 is TGTGCCAGCAGCAAGGCACTAGCGGGAGGGGCAGATACGCAGTATTTT. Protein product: CASSKALAGGADTQYF.

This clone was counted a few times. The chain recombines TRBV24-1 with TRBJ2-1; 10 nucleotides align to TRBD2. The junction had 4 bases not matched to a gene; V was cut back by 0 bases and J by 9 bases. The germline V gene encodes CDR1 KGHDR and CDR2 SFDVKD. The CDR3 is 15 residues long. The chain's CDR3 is CATSDLGTSAIEQFF. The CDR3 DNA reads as TGTGCCACCAGTGATTTGGGGACTAGCGCCATTGAGCAGTTCTTC.

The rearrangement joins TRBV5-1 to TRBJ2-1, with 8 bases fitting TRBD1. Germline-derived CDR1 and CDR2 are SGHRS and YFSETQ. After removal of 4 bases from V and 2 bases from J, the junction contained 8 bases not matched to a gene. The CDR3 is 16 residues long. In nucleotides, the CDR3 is TGCGCCAGCAGCCCCGGAACAGGGGGGCCCTACAATGAGCAGTTCTTC. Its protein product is CASSPGTGGPYNEQFF.

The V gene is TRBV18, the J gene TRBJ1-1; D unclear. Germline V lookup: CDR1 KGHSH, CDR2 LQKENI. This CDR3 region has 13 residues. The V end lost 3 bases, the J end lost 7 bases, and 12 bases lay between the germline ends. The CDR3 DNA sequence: TGTGCCAGCTCACCGACCGGCGGTCGTGAAGCTTTCTTT. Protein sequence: CASSPTGGREAFF.

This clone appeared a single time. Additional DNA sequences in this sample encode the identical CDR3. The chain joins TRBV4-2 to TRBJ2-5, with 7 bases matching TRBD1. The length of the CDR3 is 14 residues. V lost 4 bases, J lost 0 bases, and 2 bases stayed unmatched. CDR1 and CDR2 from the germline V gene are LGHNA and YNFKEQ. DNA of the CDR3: TGTGCCAGCAGCCCAACAGGGGACCAAGAGACCCAGTACTTC. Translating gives CASSPTGDQETQYF.

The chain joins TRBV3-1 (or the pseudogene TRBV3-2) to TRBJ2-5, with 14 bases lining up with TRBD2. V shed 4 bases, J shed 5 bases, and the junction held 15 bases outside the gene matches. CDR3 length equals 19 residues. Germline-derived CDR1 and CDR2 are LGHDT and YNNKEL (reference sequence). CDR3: CASSRTTKGLAGGWETQYF. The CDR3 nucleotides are TGTGCCAGCAGCCGCACGACAAAAGGACTAGCGGGAGGATGGGAGACCCAGTACTTC.

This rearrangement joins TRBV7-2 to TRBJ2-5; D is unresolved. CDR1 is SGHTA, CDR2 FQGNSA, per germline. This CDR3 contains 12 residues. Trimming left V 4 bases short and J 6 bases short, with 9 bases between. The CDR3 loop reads CASSSYLKTQYF. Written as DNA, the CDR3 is TGTGCCAGCAGCTCCTACCTAAAGACCCAGTACTTC. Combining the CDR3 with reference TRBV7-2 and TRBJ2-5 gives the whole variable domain GAGVSQSPSNKVTEKGKDVELRCDPISGHTALYWYRQSLGQGLEFLIYFQGNSAPDKSGLPSDRFSAERTGGSVSTLTIQRTQQEDSAVYLCASSSYLKTQYFGPGTRLLVL.

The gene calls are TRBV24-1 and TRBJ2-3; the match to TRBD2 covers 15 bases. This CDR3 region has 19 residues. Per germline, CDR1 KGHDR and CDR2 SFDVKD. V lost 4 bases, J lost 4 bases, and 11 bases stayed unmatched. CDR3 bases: TGTGCCACCAGTGAATTCGACAGGACTAGCGGGAGGGTGGCAGATACGCAGTATTTT. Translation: CATSEFDRTSGRVADTQYF.

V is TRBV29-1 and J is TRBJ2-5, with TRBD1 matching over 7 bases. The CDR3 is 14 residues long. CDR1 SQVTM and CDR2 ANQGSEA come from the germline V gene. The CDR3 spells CSHIRQGIEETQYF. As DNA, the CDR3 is TGCAGTCATATCCGACAGGGAATCGAAGAGACCCAGTACTTC.

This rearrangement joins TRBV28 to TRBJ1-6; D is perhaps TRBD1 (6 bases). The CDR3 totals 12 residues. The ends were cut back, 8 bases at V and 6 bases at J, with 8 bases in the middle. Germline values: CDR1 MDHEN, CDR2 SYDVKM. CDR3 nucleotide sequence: TGTGCCAGCCGGGACACTAATTCACCCCTCCACTTT. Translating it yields CASRDTNSPLHF.

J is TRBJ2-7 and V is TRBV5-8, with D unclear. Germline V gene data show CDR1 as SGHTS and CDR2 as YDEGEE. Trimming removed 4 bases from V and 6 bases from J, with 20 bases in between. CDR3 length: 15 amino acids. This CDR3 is CASSPKAATSREQYF. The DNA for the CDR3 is TGTGCCAGCAGCCCAAAGGCCGCGACAAGCCGCGAGCAGTACTTC. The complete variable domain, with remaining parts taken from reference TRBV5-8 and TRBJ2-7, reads EAGVTQSPTHLIKTRGQQATLRCSPISGHTSVYWYQQALGLGLQFLLWYDEGEERNRGNFPPRFSGRQFPNYSSELNVNALELEDSALYLCASSPKAATSREQYFGPGTRLTVT.

CDR3 residues: CASSLYRAGGLYEQYF. The CDR3 DNA is TGTGCCAGCAGTTTATATCGGGCAGGGGGCCTCTACGAGCAGTACTTC. The J gene is TRBJ2-7, the V gene TRBV28; TRBD1 aligns across 8 bases. This CDR3 contains 16 residues. V was clipped by 1 base and J by 3 bases; unmatched bases: 8. From germline, CDR1 is MDHEN and CDR2 SYDVKM.

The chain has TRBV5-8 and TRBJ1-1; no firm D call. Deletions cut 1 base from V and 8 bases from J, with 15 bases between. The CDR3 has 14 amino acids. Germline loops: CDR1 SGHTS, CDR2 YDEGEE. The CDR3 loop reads CASSLQVGRDEAFF. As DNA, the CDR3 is TGTGCCAGCAGCTTGCAGGTTGGGAGAGACGAAGCTTTCTTT.

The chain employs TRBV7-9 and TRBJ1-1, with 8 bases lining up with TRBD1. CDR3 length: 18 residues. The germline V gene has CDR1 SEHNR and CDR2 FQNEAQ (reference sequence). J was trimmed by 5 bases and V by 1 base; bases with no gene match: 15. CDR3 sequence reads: CASSLVPSTGARGTEAFF. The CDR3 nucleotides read TGTGCCAGCAGCTTAGTCCCCTCGACAGGGGCGAGGGGGACTGAAGCTTTCTTT. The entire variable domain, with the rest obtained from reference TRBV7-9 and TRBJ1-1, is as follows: DTGVSQNPRHKITKRGQNVTFRCDPISEHNRLYWYRQTLGQGPEFLTYFQNEAQLEKSRLLSDRFSAERPKGSFSTLEIQRTEQGDSAMYLCASSLVPSTGARGTEAFFGQGTRLTVV.

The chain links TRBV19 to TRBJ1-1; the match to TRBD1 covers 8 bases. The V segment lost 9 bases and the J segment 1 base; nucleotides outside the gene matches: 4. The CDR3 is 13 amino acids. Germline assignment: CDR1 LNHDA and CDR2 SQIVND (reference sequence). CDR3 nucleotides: TGTGCCAGCCAGGACAGGGCGAACACTGAAGCTTTCTTT. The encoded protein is CASQDRANTEAFF. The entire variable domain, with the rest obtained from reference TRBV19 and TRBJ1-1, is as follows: DGGITQSPKYLFRKEGQNVTLSCEQNLNHDAMYWYRQDPGQGLRLIYYSQIVNDFQKGDIAEGYSVSREKKESFPLTVTSAQKNPTAFYLCASQDRANTEAFFGQGTRLTVV.

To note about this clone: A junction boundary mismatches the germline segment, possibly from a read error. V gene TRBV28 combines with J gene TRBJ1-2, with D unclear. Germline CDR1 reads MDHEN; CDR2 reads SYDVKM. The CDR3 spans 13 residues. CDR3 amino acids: CASRSQAFYDYTF. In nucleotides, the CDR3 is TGTGCCAGCAGAAGCCAAGCCTTCTATGACTACACCTTC.

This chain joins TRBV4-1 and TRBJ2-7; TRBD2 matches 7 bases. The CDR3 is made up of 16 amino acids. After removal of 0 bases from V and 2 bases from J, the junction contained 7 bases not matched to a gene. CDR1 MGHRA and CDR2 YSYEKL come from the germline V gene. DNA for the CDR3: TGCGCCAGCAGCCAAGAACTCAGGACTAGACCCTACGAGCAGTACTTC. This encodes CASSQELRTRPYEQYF.

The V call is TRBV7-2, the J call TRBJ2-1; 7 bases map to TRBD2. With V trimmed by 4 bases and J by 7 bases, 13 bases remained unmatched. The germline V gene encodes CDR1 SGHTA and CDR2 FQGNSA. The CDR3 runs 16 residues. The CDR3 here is CASSWRGGRVENEQFF. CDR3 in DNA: TGTGCCAGCAGCTGGCGGGGCGGGAGAGTGGAAAATGAGCAGTTCTTC.